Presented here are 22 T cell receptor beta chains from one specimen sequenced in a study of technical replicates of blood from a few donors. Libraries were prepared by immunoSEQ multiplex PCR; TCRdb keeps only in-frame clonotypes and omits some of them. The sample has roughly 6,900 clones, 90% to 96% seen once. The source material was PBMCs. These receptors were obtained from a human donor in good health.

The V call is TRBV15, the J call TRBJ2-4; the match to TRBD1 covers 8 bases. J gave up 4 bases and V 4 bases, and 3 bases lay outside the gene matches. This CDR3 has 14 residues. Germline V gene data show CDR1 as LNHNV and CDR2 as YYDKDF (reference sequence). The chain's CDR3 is CATSIGDRKNIQYF. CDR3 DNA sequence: TGTGCCACCAGCATAGGGGACAGGAAAAACATTCAGTACTTC.

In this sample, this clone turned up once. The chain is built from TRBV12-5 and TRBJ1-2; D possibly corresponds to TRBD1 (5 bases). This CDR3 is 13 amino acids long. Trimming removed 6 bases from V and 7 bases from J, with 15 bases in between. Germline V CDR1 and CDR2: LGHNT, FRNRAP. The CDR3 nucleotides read TGTGCTAGTGGCCTTACCGGGGGAGTTGGCTACACCTTC. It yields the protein CASGLTGGVGYTF.

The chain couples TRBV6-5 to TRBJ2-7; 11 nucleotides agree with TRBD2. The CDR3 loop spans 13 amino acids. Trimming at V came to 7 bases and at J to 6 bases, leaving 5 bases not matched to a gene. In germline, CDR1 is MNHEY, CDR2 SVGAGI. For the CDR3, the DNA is TGTGCCAGCATGGGAACTAGCGGGAGCGAGCAGTACTTC. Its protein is CASMGTSGSEQYF.

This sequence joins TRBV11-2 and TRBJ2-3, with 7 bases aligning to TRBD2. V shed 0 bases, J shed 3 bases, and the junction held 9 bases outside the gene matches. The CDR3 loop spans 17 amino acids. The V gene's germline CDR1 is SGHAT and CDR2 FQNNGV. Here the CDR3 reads CASSLEGEAAGTDTQYF. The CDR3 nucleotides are TGTGCCAGCAGCTTAGAAGGGGAAGCAGCGGGGACAGATACGCAGTATTTT.

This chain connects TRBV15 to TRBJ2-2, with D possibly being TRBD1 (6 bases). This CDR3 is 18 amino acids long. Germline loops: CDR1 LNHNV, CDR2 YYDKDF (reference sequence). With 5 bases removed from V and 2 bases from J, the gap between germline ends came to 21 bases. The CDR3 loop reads CATSFLSWDTNNTGELFF. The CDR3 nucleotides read TGTGCCACCAGCTTTCTCTCGTGGGACACCAACAACACCGGGGAGCTGTTTTTT.

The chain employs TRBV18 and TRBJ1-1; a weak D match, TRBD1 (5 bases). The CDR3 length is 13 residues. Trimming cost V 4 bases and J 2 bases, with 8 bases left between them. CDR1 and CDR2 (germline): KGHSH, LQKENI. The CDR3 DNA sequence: TGTGCCAGCTCACAGGGGAAAAACACTGAAGCTTTCTTT. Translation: CASSQGKNTEAFF.

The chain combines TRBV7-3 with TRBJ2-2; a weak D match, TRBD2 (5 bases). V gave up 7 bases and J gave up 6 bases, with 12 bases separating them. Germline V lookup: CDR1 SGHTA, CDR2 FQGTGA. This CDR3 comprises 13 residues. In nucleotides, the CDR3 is TGTGCCAGCACCGATACTAGAGCCGGGGAGCTGTTTTTT. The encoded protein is CASTDTRAGELFF.

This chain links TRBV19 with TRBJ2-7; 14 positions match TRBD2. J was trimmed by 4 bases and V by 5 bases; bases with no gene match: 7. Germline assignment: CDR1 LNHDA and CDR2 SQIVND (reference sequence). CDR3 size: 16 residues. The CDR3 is CASSPGTSGRRYEQYF. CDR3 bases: TGTGCCAGTAGTCCCGGGACTAGCGGGAGAAGGTACGAGCAGTACTTC. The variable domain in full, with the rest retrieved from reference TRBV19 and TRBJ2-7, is DGGITQSPKYLFRKEGQNVTLSCEQNLNHDAMYWYRQDPGQGLRLIYYSQIVNDFQKGDIAEGYSVSREKKESFPLTVTSAQKNPTAFYLCASSPGTSGRRYEQYFGPGTRLTVT.

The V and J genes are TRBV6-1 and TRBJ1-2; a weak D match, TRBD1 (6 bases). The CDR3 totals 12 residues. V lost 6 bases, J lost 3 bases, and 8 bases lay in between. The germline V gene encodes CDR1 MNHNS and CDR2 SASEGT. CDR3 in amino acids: CASRRTDYGYTF. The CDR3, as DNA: TGTGCCAGCAGAAGGACAGACTATGGCTACACCTTC.

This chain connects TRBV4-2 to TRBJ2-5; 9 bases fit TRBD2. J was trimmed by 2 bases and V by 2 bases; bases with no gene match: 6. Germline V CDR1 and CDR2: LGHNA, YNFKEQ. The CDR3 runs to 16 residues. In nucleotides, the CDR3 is TGTGCCAGCAGCCAATGGATTAGCGGGGGACAAGAGACCCAGTACTTC. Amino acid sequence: CASSQWISGGQETQYF.

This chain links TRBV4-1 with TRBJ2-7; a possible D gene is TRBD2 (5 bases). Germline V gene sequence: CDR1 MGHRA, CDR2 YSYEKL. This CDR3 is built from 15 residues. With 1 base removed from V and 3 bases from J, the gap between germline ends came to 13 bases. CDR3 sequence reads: CASSQVERGSYEQYF. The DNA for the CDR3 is TGCGCCAGCAGCCAAGTGGAGCGAGGGAGCTACGAGCAGTACTTC.

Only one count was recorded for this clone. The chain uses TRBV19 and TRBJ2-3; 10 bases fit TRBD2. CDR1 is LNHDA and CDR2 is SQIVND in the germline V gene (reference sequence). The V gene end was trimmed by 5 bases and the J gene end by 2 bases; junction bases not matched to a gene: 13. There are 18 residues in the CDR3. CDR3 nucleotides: TGTGCCAGTAGTCCTTGGGGGATTGGACTAGCGGACACAGATACGCAGTATTTT. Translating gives CASSPWGIGLADTDTQYF.

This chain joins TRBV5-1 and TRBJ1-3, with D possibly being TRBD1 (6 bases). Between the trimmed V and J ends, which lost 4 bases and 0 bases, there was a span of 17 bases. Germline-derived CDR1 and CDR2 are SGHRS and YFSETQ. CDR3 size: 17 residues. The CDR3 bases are TGCGCCAGCAGCCCAGGGACACCTCTGAACTCTGGAAACACCATATATTTT. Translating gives CASSPGTPLNSGNTIYF.

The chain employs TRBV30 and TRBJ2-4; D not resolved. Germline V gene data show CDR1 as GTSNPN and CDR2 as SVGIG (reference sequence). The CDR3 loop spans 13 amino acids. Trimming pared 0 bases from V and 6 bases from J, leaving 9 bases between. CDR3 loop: CAWSVLSPNIQYF. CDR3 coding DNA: TGTGCCTGGAGTGTTTTATCCCCAAACATTCAGTACTTC.

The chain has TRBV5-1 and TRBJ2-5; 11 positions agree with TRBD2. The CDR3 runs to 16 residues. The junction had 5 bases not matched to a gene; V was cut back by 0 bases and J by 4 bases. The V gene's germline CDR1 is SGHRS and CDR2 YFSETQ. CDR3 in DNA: TGCGCCAGCAGCTTGGTGCCCCTAGCGGGAGGAGAGACCCAGTACTTC. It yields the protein CASSLVPLAGGETQYF.

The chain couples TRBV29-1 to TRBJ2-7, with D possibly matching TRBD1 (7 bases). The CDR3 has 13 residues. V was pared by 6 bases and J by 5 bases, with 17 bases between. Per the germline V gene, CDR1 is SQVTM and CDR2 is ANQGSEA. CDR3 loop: CSVGRTGEDEQYF. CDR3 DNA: TGCAGCGTAGGGCGCACAGGGGAGGACGAGCAGTACTTC.

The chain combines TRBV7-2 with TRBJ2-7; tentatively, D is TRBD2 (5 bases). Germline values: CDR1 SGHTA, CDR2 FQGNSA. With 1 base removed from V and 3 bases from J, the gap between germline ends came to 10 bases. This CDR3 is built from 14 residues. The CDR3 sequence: CASSLGGIDYEQYF. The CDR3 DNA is TGTGCCAGCAGCTTAGGAGGGATCGACTACGAGCAGTACTTC.

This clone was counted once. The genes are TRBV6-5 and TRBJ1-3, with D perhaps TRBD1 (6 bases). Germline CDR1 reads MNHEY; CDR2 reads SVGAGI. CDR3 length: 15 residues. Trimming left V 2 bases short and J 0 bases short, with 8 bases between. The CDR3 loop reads CASSYIGGSGNTIYF. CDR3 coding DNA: TGTGCCAGCAGTTACATAGGGGGCTCTGGAAACACCATATATTTT.

This chain's CDR3 is CASSENGVPGIEQYF. The DNA for the CDR3 is TGTGCCAGCAGTGAGAACGGGGTACCGGGTATCGAGCAGTACTTC. V usage is TRBV25-1 and J usage is TRBJ2-7; D possibly corresponds to TRBD2 (5 bases). CDR1 is MGHDK, CDR2 SYGVNS, per germline. CDR3 size: 15 residues. V was clipped by 3 bases and J by 6 bases, with 18 bases between them.

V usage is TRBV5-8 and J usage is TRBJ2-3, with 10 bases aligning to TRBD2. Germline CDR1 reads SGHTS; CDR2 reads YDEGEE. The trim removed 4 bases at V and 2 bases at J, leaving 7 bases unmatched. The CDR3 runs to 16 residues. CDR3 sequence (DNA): TGTGCCAGCAGCCTCCTCCTAGCGGGAGCCACAGATACGCAGTATTTT. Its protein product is CASSLLLAGATDTQYF.

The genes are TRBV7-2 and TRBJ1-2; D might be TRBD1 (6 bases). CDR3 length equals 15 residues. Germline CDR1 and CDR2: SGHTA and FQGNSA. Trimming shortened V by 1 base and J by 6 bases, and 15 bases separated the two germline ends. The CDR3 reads CASSLGGRGFDGYTF. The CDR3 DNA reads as TGTGCCAGCAGCTTAGGGGGCAGGGGTTTTGATGGCTACACCTTC.

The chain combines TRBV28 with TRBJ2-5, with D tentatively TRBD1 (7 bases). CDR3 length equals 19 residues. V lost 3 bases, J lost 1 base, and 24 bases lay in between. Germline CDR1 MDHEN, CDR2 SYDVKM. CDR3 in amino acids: CASSLSATRGSGGQETQYF. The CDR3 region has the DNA TGTGCCAGCAGTTTGTCAGCGACTAGGGGTTCAGGGGGCCAAGAGACCCAGTACTTC.